Listed here are 27 T cell receptor beta chains from one sample, sequenced in a study of cytomegalovirus exposure and HLA in healthy donors. With 60 Vbeta and 13 Jbeta primers, the PCR was carried out. Sequencing was performed with immunoSEQ multiplex PCR; in TCRdb, only in-frame clones are kept and a portion is missing. The sample totals approximately 210,000 clones. The sequenced sample was PBMCs. These receptors originate from a woman aged 25-40 years in good health and CMV-seropositive.

The V gene is TRBV4-3, the J gene TRBJ1-2; 9 bases map to TRBD1. The CDR3 spans 18 residues. The V and J ends lost 0 bases and 4 bases, in that order; junction bases with no gene match: 12. Germline V gene data show CDR1 as LGHNA and CDR2 as YSLEER. The CDR3 DNA is TGCGCCAGCAGCCAAGATTCGGACAGGGGCTGGTACAGCTATGGCTACACCTTC. Its translation is CASSQDSDRGWYSYGYTF.

The chain combines TRBV5-1 with TRBJ1-5; D not resolved. V gave up 4 bases and J gave up 6 bases, with 11 bases separating them. This CDR3 spans 13 amino acids. Germline CDR1 is SGHRS and CDR2 is YFSETQ. DNA for the CDR3: TGCGCCAGCAGCGAAGTACCGGGTCAGCCCCAGCATTTT. Protein product: CASSEVPGQPQHF.

The chain joins TRBV7-8 to TRBJ1-4, with TRBD1 as a possible D gene (6 bases). The CDR3 is 16 amino acids. Trimming removed 3 bases at V and 0 bases at J, with 11 bases between. CDR1 SGHVS and CDR2 FQNEAQ come from the germline V gene. This chain's CDR3 is CASSFFRGSTNEKLFF. The CDR3 coding sequence is TGTGCCAGCAGCTTTTTCAGGGGCTCAACTAATGAAAAACTGTTTTTT.

CDR3: CASSIKERTGGTYEQYF. In nucleotides, the CDR3 is TGTGCCAGTAGTATAAAGGAGCGGACAGGGGGTACCTACGAGCAGTACTTC. The chain couples TRBV19 to TRBJ2-7, with 10 bases lining up with TRBD1. The CDR3 covers 17 residues. Germline V gene lookup returns CDR1 LNHDA and CDR2 SQIVND (reference sequence). Trimming at V came to 2 bases and at J to 2 bases, leaving 9 bases not matched to a gene.

The chain carries TRBV15 and TRBJ1-4; 9 positions match TRBD1. Germline loops: CDR1 LNHNV, CDR2 YYDKDF (reference sequence). V was clipped by 3 bases and J by 5 bases; unmatched bases: 4. CDR3 size: 15 residues. CDR3 region: CATSSPGQGNEKLFF. CDR3 DNA: TGTGCCACCAGCAGCCCGGGACAGGGAAATGAAAAACTGTTTTTT.

This chain connects TRBV10-1 to TRBJ2-2; D is unclear. Between the trimmed V and J ends, which lost 3 bases and 1 base, there was a span of 9 bases. This CDR3 region has 15 residues. From germline, CDR1 is WNHNN and CDR2 SYGVQD (reference sequence). The CDR3 loop is CASSEEVRNTGELFF. The CDR3 DNA reads as TGCGCCAGCAGTGAAGAGGTTCGGAACACCGGGGAGCTGTTTTTT.

The rearrangement joins TRBV7-9 to TRBJ1-5; D unresolved. The length of the CDR3 is 12 residues. Germline CDR1 is SEHNR and CDR2 is FQNEAQ (reference sequence). Trimming took off 5 bases at V and 6 bases at J, with 8 bases between the two ends. CDR3 DNA sequence: TGTGCCAGCAGCCAGGAGGTTCAGCCCCAGCATTTT. Translation gives CASSQEVQPQHF.

The rearrangement uses TRBV7-2 and TRBJ1-4; 8 bases align to TRBD1. V shed 1 base, J shed 8 bases, and the junction held 12 bases outside the gene matches. The CDR3 has 17 amino acids. Looked up from germline, CDR1 is SGHTA and CDR2 is FQGNSA. CDR3 in DNA: TGTGCCAGCAGCTTAGGGCTTTACAGGGGGGCAGGAGAAAAACTGTTTTTT. Amino acid sequence: CASSLGLYRGAGEKLFF.

This chain connects TRBV18 to TRBJ1-3; D not resolved. CDR1 is KGHSH, CDR2 LQKENI, per germline. The CDR3 is made up of 16 amino acids. V dropped 1 base and J dropped 0 bases, with 10 bases sitting between them. As DNA, the CDR3 is TGTGCCAGCTCACCACAGACTGGAAGCTCTGGAAACACCATATATTTT. This codes for CASSPQTGSSGNTIYF.

V usage is TRBV5-1 and J usage is TRBJ2-3; the match to TRBD2 covers 9 bases. Germline loops: CDR1 SGHRS, CDR2 YFSETQ. The J segment lost 3 bases and the V segment lost 5 bases, leaving 13 bases of the junction unmatched. CDR3 length: 17 amino acids. This CDR3 is CASRTRGGAGVTDTQYF. In DNA, the CDR3 is TGCGCCAGCAGGACTCGCGGGGGGGCCGGAGTGACAGATACGCAGTATTTT.

The chain carries TRBV7-6 and TRBJ1-2; D unresolved. V lost 5 bases, J lost 5 bases, and 15 bases lay in between. The length of the CDR3 is 14 residues. The germline V gene encodes CDR1 SGHVS and CDR2 FNYEAQ. The CDR3 nucleotides are TGTGCCAGCAGCCCAGAAGCCTCGGGGTATGGCTACACCTTC. This translates into CASSPEASGYGYTF.

The V and J genes are TRBV5-1 and TRBJ2-7; 10 bases are a match to TRBD1. The CDR3 covers 14 residues. CDR1 and CDR2 (germline): SGHRS, YFSETQ. Unmatched junction bases numbered 3, after V lost 4 bases and J lost 2 bases. The chain's CDR3 is CASSPGTGAYEQYF. The CDR3 DNA sequence: TGCGCCAGCAGCCCCGGGACAGGGGCCTACGAGCAGTACTTC.

The chain recombines TRBV30 with TRBJ2-7, with D maybe TRBD2 (5 bases). CDR1 is GTSNPN, CDR2 SVGIG, per germline (reference sequence). The CDR3 has 10 residues. V lost 5 bases and J lost 3, with 5 bases in between. The CDR3 sequence is CAWGGYEQYF. The CDR3 DNA sequence: TGTGCCTGGGGAGGCTACGAGCAGTACTTC.

The chain joins TRBV5-1 to TRBJ1-2; a weak D match, TRBD1 (6 bases). CDR1 is SGHRS and CDR2 is YFSETQ in the germline V gene. V gave up 2 bases and J gave up 8 bases, with 16 bases separating them. This CDR3 is 14 amino acids long. CDR3 bases: TGCGCCAGCAGCTTTTCCGACAGGTCGGGGGGCTACACCTTC. Amino acids: CASSFSDRSGGYTF.

The J gene is TRBJ2-7, the V gene TRBV9; D is possibly TRBD1 (6 bases). CDR3 length: 15 residues. Trimming took off 0 bases at V and 7 bases at J, with 17 bases between the two ends. Germline loops: CDR1 SGDLS, CDR2 YYNGEE. The CDR3 spells CASSVAAQGYEEQYF. The CDR3 DNA reads TGTGCCAGCAGCGTAGCGGCCCAGGGGTACGAGGAGCAGTACTTC. Supplemented by reference TRBV9 and TRBJ2-7, the full variable domain reads DSGVTQTPKHLITATGQRVTLRCSPRSGDLSVYWYQQSLDQGLQFLIQYYNGEERAKGNILERFSAQQFPDLHSELNLSSLELGDSALYFCASSVAAQGYEEQYFGPGTRLTVT.

The chain is built from TRBV5-1 and TRBJ1-1, with TRBD1 as a possible D gene (5 bases). CDR1 is SGHRS and CDR2 is YFSETQ in the germline V gene. CDR3 size: 14 residues. V lost 4 bases, J lost 5 bases, and 15 bases lay in between. DNA of the CDR3: TGCGCCAGCAGCCAGACCGACAGCCGTACTGAAGCTTTCTTT. Translation: CASSQTDSRTEAFF.

The chain joins TRBV29-1 to TRBJ2-3; TRBD2 matches 8 bases. J was trimmed by 3 bases and V by 8 bases; bases with no gene match: 10. The CDR3 loop spans 14 amino acids. Germline loops: CDR1 SQVTM, CDR2 ANQGSEA. The DNA of the CDR3 is TGCAGCTCCTCGGGGGGGGAGGTGACAGATACGCAGTATTTT. Translating it yields CSSSGGEVTDTQYF.

The chain joins TRBV7-2 to TRBJ1-6, with 7 bases that match TRBD1. The J segment lost 9 bases and the V segment lost 1 base, leaving 15 bases of the junction unmatched. This CDR3 is 18 amino acids long. Germline CDR1 reads SGHTA; CDR2 reads FQGNSA. The CDR3 loop reads CASSLGWAAGGYFSPLHF. The CDR3 DNA follows: TGTGCCAGCAGCTTAGGATGGGCTGCAGGGGGGTACTTTTCACCCCTCCACTTT.

As regards this clone: This CDR3 is also generated by other DNA sequences in the sample. CDR3 in DNA: TGCGCCAGCAGCTTGGTGGCGGGAGATGAGACCCAGTACTTC. As protein: CASSLVAGDETQYF. The chain links TRBV5-1 to TRBJ2-5; 7 bases agree with TRBD2. The CDR3 consists of 14 residues. Germline assignment: CDR1 SGHRS and CDR2 YFSETQ. V lost 0 bases, J lost 5 bases, and 4 bases stayed unmatched.

The chain combines TRBV27 with TRBJ2-3; 10 bases are a match to TRBD2. Germline V gene lookup returns CDR1 MNHEY and CDR2 SMNVEV (reference sequence). The J segment lost 5 bases and the V segment lost 3 bases, leaving 14 bases of the junction unmatched. CDR3 size: 18 residues. CDR3 nucleotides: TGTGCCAGCAGTTTTGTTCGATCGGTAGCGGGGGGCGGAGATACGCAGTATTTT. Amino acids: CASSFVRSVAGGGDTQYF.

V gene TRBV15 combines with J gene TRBJ1-1; no firm D call. V was trimmed by 6 bases and J by 4 bases, leaving 15 bases between them. The V gene's germline CDR1 is LNHNV and CDR2 YYDKDF (reference sequence). The CDR3 contains 14 residues. The CDR3 nucleotides read TGTGCCACCAGTCCGGGTCCCCCTACCACTGAAGCTTTCTTT. Protein sequence: CATSPGPPTTEAFF.

V gene TRBV10-2 combines with J gene TRBJ1-2; the D gene is possibly TRBD1 (5 bases). The length of the CDR3 is 15 residues. Per the germline V gene, CDR1 is WSHSY and CDR2 is SAAADI. Trimming pared 1 base from V and 8 bases from J, leaving 17 bases between. CDR3 nucleotide sequence: TGCGCCAGCAGTGAGTTCGACAGATCCTTAAGGGGCTACACCTTC. As protein: CASSEFDRSLRGYTF.

The chain has TRBV10-3 and TRBJ2-3; 8 bases align to TRBD2. From germline, CDR1 is ENHRY and CDR2 SYGVKD. The CDR3 sequence is 14 residues long. The V and J ends lost 6 bases and 1 base, in that order; junction bases with no gene match: 3. The CDR3 loop reads CAIRLAGRTDTQYF. Written as DNA, the CDR3 is TGTGCCATCAGGCTAGCGGGTCGCACAGATACGCAGTATTTT.

V and J are TRBV18 and TRBJ2-1, with 8 nucleotides matching TRBD2. Germline CDR1 is KGHSH and CDR2 is LQKENI. The CDR3 is made up of 15 amino acids. V lost 2 bases to trimming and J lost 4 bases; unmatched junction nucleotides: 4. CDR3 protein: CASSPELAAYNEQFF. CDR3 bases: TGTGCCAGCTCACCAGAACTAGCGGCGTACAATGAGCAGTTCTTC.

The chain couples TRBV4-1 to TRBJ2-1, with 9 bases that match TRBD1. Trimming cost V 2 bases and J 8 bases; bases outside gene matches: 10. The germline CDR1 and CDR2 sequences are MGHRA and YSYEKL. The CDR3 runs to 16 residues. The CDR3 loop is CASSQYWTGDGDEQFF. In DNA, the CDR3 is TGCGCCAGCAGCCAATACTGGACAGGGGATGGGGATGAGCAGTTCTTC.

CDR3 coding DNA: TGTGCCAGCAGCTCAGGGTTTAACTATGGCTACACCTTC. Translation: CASSSGFNYGYTF. The V call is TRBV6-1, the J call TRBJ1-2, with a weak D call TRBD1 (5 bases). The CDR3 is 13 amino acids. The V end lost 6 bases, the J end lost 1 base, and 9 bases lay between the germline ends. Germline V gives CDR1 MNHNS, CDR2 SASEGT.

This sequence joins TRBV11-2 and TRBJ2-7; 7 bases are shared with TRBD2. The CDR3 runs 14 residues. V gave up 1 base and J gave up 5 bases; unmatched junction bases: 5. CDR1 SGHAT and CDR2 FQNNGV come from the germline V gene. CDR3 protein: CASSLVAGSHEQYF. CDR3 coding DNA: TGTGCCAGCAGCTTAGTAGCGGGTAGCCACGAGCAGTACTTC.